Given below is one TCR beta chain in context. The data are from a study of shared clonotypes between healthy human individuals. Only in-frame clones appear in the TCRdb table, and some are missing; sequencing was by immunoSEQ multiplex PCR. The table includes about 680,000 clones, 73% detected once. The V gene's germline CDR1 is SGHVS and CDR2 FNYEAQ. There are 13 residues in the CDR3. Deletions cut 4 bases from V and 5 bases from J, with 9 bases between. V is TRBV7-6 and J is TRBJ2-1; D not certain. Sequenced sample: memory CD4+ T cells sorted from blood. Subset meaning: CD45RA-negative fraction. The receptor was derived from a woman in her 30s in good health. CDR3 in DNA: TGTGCCAGCAGCTCGAGTTATAACAATGAGCAGTTCTTC. Translation gives CASSSSYNNEQFF.